One sample yielded the 28 T cell receptor beta chains listed below, sequenced in a study of PD-L1 blockade in urothelial cancer. Produced via immunoSEQ multiplex PCR; TCRdb's table is partial and in-frame only. This table holds 29,000 or so clones, 70% to 90% found once. The specimen was PBMCs, collected around atezolizumab (anti-PD-L1) treatment. Source of these receptors: a man aged 45-65 years with urothelial cancer.

The rearrangement links TRBV2 to TRBJ2-5; TRBD2 matches 7 bases. The trim removed 5 bases at V and 5 bases at J, leaving 11 bases unmatched. This CDR3 is 15 amino acids long. Per germline, CDR1 SNHLY and CDR2 FYNNEI. The CDR3 region has the DNA TGTGCCAGCAGTTCAACGGGACTACCGTCGGAGACCCAGTACTTC. Translation gives CASSSTGLPSETQYF.

CDR3 sequence reads: CSVKKWGTGNSYEQYF. The CDR3 DNA reads TGCAGCGTCAAAAAATGGGGGACAGGGAACTCCTACGAGCAGTACTTC. The gene calls are TRBV29-1 and TRBJ2-7, with 9 bases that match TRBD1. The CDR3 length is 16 residues. V gave up 6 bases and J gave up 0 bases; unmatched junction bases: 12. Germline CDR1 is SQVTM and CDR2 is ANQGSEA.

V usage is TRBV5-8 and J usage is TRBJ2-4, with TRBD2 as a possible D gene (5 bases). Per germline, CDR1 SGHTS and CDR2 YDEGEE. The CDR3 sequence is 10 residues long. Trimming pared 4 bases from V and 10 bases from J, leaving 6 bases between. In DNA, the CDR3 is TGTGCCAGCAGCACGGGAATTCAGTACTTC. The encoded protein is CASSTGIQYF.

In its sample, this clone was seen a few times. This sequence joins TRBV5-1 and TRBJ1-6, with 9 bases that match TRBD1. Losses at the gene ends were 4 bases for V and 7 bases for J; bases not matched to a gene: 6. Germline V CDR1 and CDR2: SGHRS, YFSETQ. The CDR3 loop spans 15 amino acids. The CDR3 nucleotides are TGCGCCAGCAGCCGGAGGACAGGGGACAATTCACCCCTCCACTTT. It yields the protein CASSRRTGDNSPLHF.

This clone has just one count. V and J are TRBV28 and TRBJ1-4, with TRBD1 matching over 8 bases. CDR3 size: 15 residues. Trimming removed 5 bases from V and 3 bases from J; junction bases left unmatched: 5. Germline CDR1 is MDHEN and CDR2 is SYDVKM. The CDR3 spells CASSGWTGSNEKLFF. CDR3 nucleotide sequence: TGTGCCAGCAGTGGGTGGACAGGGTCTAATGAAAAACTGTTTTTT.

This chain links TRBV5-1 with TRBJ2-1; D gene ambiguous. The V gene's germline CDR1 is SGHRS and CDR2 YFSETQ. V lost 2 bases, J lost 5 bases, and 14 bases lay in between. CDR3 length equals 15 residues. The CDR3 region is CASSFEDPLNNEQFF. In DNA form, the CDR3 reads TGCGCCAGCAGCTTTGAGGATCCTTTAAACAATGAGCAGTTCTTC.

The V gene is TRBV7-8, the J gene TRBJ2-1, with a weak D call TRBD2 (6 bases). Trimming left V 1 base short and J 0 bases short, with 10 bases between. CDR1 SGHVS and CDR2 FQNEAQ come from the germline V gene. This CDR3 comprises 16 residues. CDR3 sequence: CASSLVGTHSYNEQFF. The DNA of the CDR3 is TGTGCCAGCAGCTTAGTGGGGACTCACTCCTACAATGAGCAGTTCTTC.

J is TRBJ2-2 and V is TRBV4-3; possible D gene TRBD1, 5 bases. The CDR3 is made up of 15 amino acids. V was cut by 1 base and J by 0 bases, with 6 bases left in between. Germline CDR1 is LGHNA and CDR2 is YSLEER. The CDR3, as DNA: TGCGCCAGCAGCCAAGTACAGGCGAACACCGGGGAGCTGTTTTTT. Protein sequence: CASSQVQANTGELFF.

This chain links TRBV10-3 with TRBJ2-3; weak D call: TRBD2 (7 bases). Per germline, CDR1 ENHRY and CDR2 SYGVKD. The CDR3 runs to 13 residues. V lost 10 bases and J 2 bases, leaving 13 bases between the germline ends. CDR3 sequence (DNA): TGTGCCACCAGAGGGGGGGTCACAGATACGCAGTATTTT. Translating it yields CATRGGVTDTQYF.

V and J are TRBV5-1 and TRBJ1-2; TRBD1 agrees at 7 bases. This CDR3 region has 14 residues. The ends lost 2 bases at V and 2 bases at J; junction bases unmatched: 3. Germline lookup yields CDR1 SGHRS and CDR2 YFSETQ. CDR3 DNA: TGCGCCAGCAGCTTAAAGACAGGGAACTATGGCTACACCTTC. Amino acids: CASSLKTGNYGYTF.

CDR3 protein: CASSPGTPDTQYF. Written as DNA, the CDR3 is TGTGCCAGCAGCCCCGGGACTCCAGATACGCAGTATTTT. The chain combines TRBV5-6 with TRBJ2-3; D perhaps matches TRBD2 (6 bases). Trimming removed 4 bases at V and 4 bases at J, with 10 bases between. Germline CDR1 and CDR2: SGHDT and YYEEEE. The CDR3 totals 13 residues.

This clone was found once. The chain carries TRBV9 and TRBJ2-1; 9 bases fit TRBD2. J gave up 4 bases and V 2 bases, and 4 bases lay outside the gene matches. CDR1 SGDLS and CDR2 YYNGEE come from the germline V gene. This CDR3 has 15 residues. CDR3 in amino acids: CASSVGTSSYNEQFF. Here the CDR3 DNA reads TGTGCCAGCAGCGTGGGGACTAGCTCATACAATGAGCAGTTCTTC. The full variable domain, its missing parts supplied by reference TRBV9 and TRBJ2-1, is DSGVTQTPKHLITATGQRVTLRCSPRSGDLSVYWYQQSLDQGLQFLIQYYNGEERAKGNILERFSAQQFPDLHSELNLSSLELGDSALYFCASSVGTSSYNEQFFGPGTRLTVL.

The V call is TRBV5-1, the J call TRBJ1-2; D remains unclear. The CDR3 spans 12 residues. Per the germline V gene, CDR1 is SGHRS and CDR2 is YFSETQ. V lost 4 bases to trimming and J lost 4 bases, with 8 bases between them. The chain's CDR3 is CASSRDLYGYTF. The CDR3 nucleotides are TGCGCCAGCAGCCGGGATCTCTATGGCTACACCTTC.

V usage is TRBV5-8 and J usage is TRBJ1-2; D might be TRBD1 (5 bases). V was clipped by 5 bases and J by 5 bases, with 13 bases between them. There are 13 residues in the CDR3. The V gene's germline CDR1 is SGHTS and CDR2 YDEGEE. CDR3 in amino acids: CASRRQGVYGYTF. CDR3 DNA: TGTGCCAGCAGGAGGCAGGGTGTTTATGGCTACACCTTC.

The chain couples TRBV10-1 to TRBJ1-4; D gene uncertain. Trimming shortened V by 3 bases and J by 1 base, and 6 bases separated the two germline ends. Germline CDR1 is WNHNN and CDR2 is SYGVQD (reference sequence). The CDR3 contains 14 residues. CDR3 region: CASSDGGTNEKLFF. In nucleotides, the CDR3 is TGCGCCAGCAGTGACGGAGGAACTAATGAAAAACTGTTTTTT.

This chain uses TRBV28 with TRBJ1-5; 7 bases align to TRBD1. V was clipped by 7 bases and J by 7 bases; unmatched bases: 10. CDR1 MDHEN and CDR2 SYDVKM come from the germline V gene. The CDR3 spans 14 residues. The CDR3 DNA is TGTGCCAGCACCCCGGGACAGAGCGGCCAGCCCCAGCATTTT. This sequence encodes CASTPGQSGQPQHF.

The chain combines TRBV27 with TRBJ1-5, with 9 bases lining up with TRBD1. The CDR3 spans 16 residues. J lost 8 bases, V lost 4 bases, and 12 bases had no gene match. CDR1 and CDR2 from the germline V gene are MNHEY and SMNVEV (reference sequence). The CDR3: CASSSILDRGSKPQHF. CDR3 bases: TGTGCCAGCAGTTCGATCCTCGACAGGGGGAGCAAGCCCCAGCATTTT.

V usage is TRBV10-3 and J usage is TRBJ1-2, with TRBD1 identical over 8 bases. Germline-derived CDR1 and CDR2 are ENHRY and SYGVKD. With 7 bases clipped from V and 2 bases from J, the junction kept 9 bases outside the gene matches. CDR3 length: 15 amino acids. In nucleotides, the CDR3 is TGTGCCATCAAGACAGGGGAGGCCGGAAACTATGGCTACACCTTC. Translation: CAIKTGEAGNYGYTF.

J is TRBJ2-3 and V is TRBV6-4, with D maybe TRBD2 (5 bases). In germline, CDR1 is MRHNA, CDR2 SNTAGT. Trimming stripped 4 bases from V and 1 base from J, with 15 bases between. The CDR3 extends over 16 amino acids. CDR3 loop: CASSVYAEGGTDTQYF. CDR3 sequence (DNA): TGTGCCAGCAGTGTATACGCCGAGGGAGGCACAGATACGCAGTATTTT.

The CDR3 region is CASSNEIRGSQFF. The CDR3 DNA is TGTGCCAGCAGCAACGAGATCAGGGGGTCGCAGTTCTTC. The rearrangement uses TRBV6-5 and TRBJ2-1, with TRBD1 matching over 7 bases. This CDR3 is 13 amino acids long. Trimming cost V 6 bases and J 12 bases; bases outside gene matches: 11. Per germline, CDR1 MNHEY and CDR2 SVGAGI.

A single count supports this clone. The chain recombines TRBV27 with TRBJ1-3; D uncertain. Per the germline V gene, CDR1 is MNHEY and CDR2 is SMNVEV (reference sequence). This CDR3 region has 16 residues. The V end was cut by 6 bases, the J end by 0 bases, with 15 bases between. CDR3 protein: CASSPNPGRSGNTIYF. The DNA for the CDR3 is TGTGCCAGCAGCCCTAACCCAGGCCGCTCTGGAAACACCATATATTTT.

The gene calls are TRBV4-3 and TRBJ2-7; 8 bases map to TRBD2. With 2 bases clipped from V and 2 bases from J, the junction kept 2 bases outside the gene matches. The V gene's germline CDR1 is LGHNA and CDR2 YSLEER. This CDR3 is 14 amino acids long. The CDR3 bases are TGCGCCAGCAGCCAAAGCGGGGGCCCCTACGAGCAGTACTTC. This sequence encodes CASSQSGGPYEQYF.

The genes are TRBV18 and TRBJ2-3; TRBD1 matches at 8 bases. This CDR3 region has 15 residues. CDR1 is KGHSH, CDR2 LQKENI, per germline. V was clipped by 3 bases and J by 3 bases; unmatched bases: 5. The CDR3 is CASSPVQGGTDTQYF. The CDR3 nucleotides are TGTGCCAGCTCACCGGTACAGGGGGGAACAGATACGCAGTATTTT.

The V call is TRBV7-3, the J call TRBJ2-5; D is possibly TRBD1 (5 bases). The ends were cut back, 2 bases at V and 1 base at J, with 5 bases in the middle. Germline values: CDR1 SGHTA, CDR2 FQGTGA. The CDR3 is 13 amino acids. As DNA, the CDR3 is TGTGCCAGCAGCTTAGGGGCCCAAGAGACCCAGTACTTC. Translation: CASSLGAQETQYF. Combining the CDR3 with reference TRBV7-3 and TRBJ2-5 gives the whole variable domain GAGVSQTPSNKVTEKGKYVELRCDPISGHTALYWYRQSLGQGPEFLIYFQGTGAADDSGLPNDRFFAVRPEGSVSTLKIQRTERGDSAVYLCASSLGAQETQYFGPGTRLLVL.

The chain links TRBV10-1 to TRBJ2-7, with a tentative D call TRBD2 (7 bases). V lost 3 bases and J lost 6, with 18 bases in between. The length of the CDR3 is 15 residues. Germline values: CDR1 WNHNN, CDR2 SYGVQD (reference sequence). The chain's CDR3 is CASSERGGRAAEQYF. The CDR3 region has the DNA TGCGCCAGCAGTGAAAGGGGGGGCCGGGCCGCCGAGCAGTACTTC.

This clone was recorded once. This chain joins TRBV9 and TRBJ2-7; the match to TRBD1 covers 8 bases. Germline V gene sequence: CDR1 SGDLS, CDR2 YYNGEE. The CDR3 loop spans 15 amino acids. V lost 3 bases, J lost 5 bases, and 10 bases stayed unmatched. Here the CDR3 reads CASSERTGWVDEQYF. CDR3 nucleotides: TGTGCCAGCAGCGAGAGGACAGGGTGGGTCGACGAGCAGTACTTC.

This chain links TRBV28 with TRBJ2-7; no reliable D call. CDR1 is MDHEN, CDR2 SYDVKM, per germline. The CDR3 loop spans 13 amino acids. V was cut by 6 bases and J by 0 bases, with 9 bases left in between. The CDR3 is CASRAGSSYEQYF. DNA of the CDR3: TGTGCCAGCAGAGCCGGGTCCTCCTACGAGCAGTACTTC.

The V and J genes are TRBV11-3 and TRBJ1-1; the D gene is possibly TRBD1 (5 bases). Germline CDR1 SGHNT, CDR2 YENEEA. V lost 6 bases and J lost 0, with 8 bases in between. The CDR3 is made up of 13 amino acids. CDR3 loop: CASSSGMNTEAFF. CDR3 nucleotide sequence: TGTGCCAGCAGTTCAGGGATGAACACTGAAGCTTTCTTT.